This is a list of T cell receptor beta chains from one sample in a study of T cell repertoires in cytomegalovirus infection. What these receptors recognize is not known. TCRdb re-called the reads through MiXCR, storing one row per CDR3 protein. This table holds approximately 89,000 distinct CDR3 sequences, 20% to 30% found once. Sequenced here: CD8+ T cells from cultured PBMCs, sampled from culture after CMV antigen stimulation. Receptors were obtained from a human donor in good health (CMV status not recorded). Some clones in this sample may be carry-over from other donors' samples. CDR3s include the opening cysteine and the closing phenylalanine or tryptophan. A D gene is named only where the DNA matches it firmly.

TRBV19	-	TRBJ1-6	CASSPVGGESPLHF
TRBV4-3	-	TRBJ2-7	CASSQESGRYEQYF
TRBV7-2	-	TRBJ2-3	CASSFRPQGLETDTQYF
TRBV7-9	-	TRBJ1-2	CASTLGGNYGYTF
TRBV27	-	TRBJ2-7	CASSLSQGWEQYF
TRBV7-2	TRBD2	TRBJ2-5	CASSLPRGQETQYF
TRBV3-1	TRBD2	TRBJ2-2	CASSQAQASGSPGITGELFF
TRBV7-8	-	TRBJ1-5	CASSLETVYSNQPQHF
TRBV5-5	-	TRBJ2-3	CASSLRERSPTDTQYF
TRBV28	-	TRBJ2-7	CASSDSGEPYEQYF
TRBV20-1	-	TRBJ2-7	CSAVGDITYEQYF
TRBV7-3	TRBD2	TRBJ2-3	CASSLSGGGADTQYF
TRBV27	-	TRBJ2-1	CATQGTSGEQFF
TRBV19	TRBD2	TRBJ2-7	CASSSLAGVSYEQYF
TRBV4-3	-	TRBJ1-3	CASSQAGDNSGNTIYF
TRBV4-3	TRBD2	TRBJ2-2	CASSQGTSGVQTGELFF
TRBV25-1	-	TRBJ2-3	CRATGVTGVDTQYF
TRBV6-5	-	TRBJ2-5	CASSLAAGLQETQYF
TRBV7-9	TRBD1	TRBJ2-7	CASSSRDRPHEQYF
TRBV7-8	TRBD2	TRBJ2-7	CASAREGTEQYF
TRBV5-6	TRBD1	TRBJ1-1	CASSSPLWTGETEAFF
TRBV20-1	-	TRBJ2-1	CSARRGEGSAGEQSF
TRBV7-6	-	TRBJ1-3	CASSAGGRGNTIYF
TRBV27	-	TRBJ2-7	CASSLQGVGYEQYF